The T cell receptor beta chain under discussion was sequenced for a study of control samples from healthy donors and cancer patients. Produced via immunoSEQ multiplex PCR; TCRdb's table is partial and in-frame only. The sample gives roughly 150,000 clones, approximately 90% of which show up once; less than 0.75% is in the top ten. This CDR3 has 14 residues. Germline loops: CDR1 LNHDA, CDR2 SQIVND (reference sequence). The ends lost 4 bases at V and 2 bases at J; junction bases unmatched: 5. The chain combines TRBV19 with TRBJ2-7, with 7 bases fitting TRBD1. The clonotype originates from a woman under 40 in good health. The specimen was blood. CDR3 residues: CASSSGDSPYEQYF. CDR3 nucleotide sequence: TGTGCCAGTAGTAGTGGGGACAGTCCCTACGAGCAGTACTTC.